The 21 T cell receptor beta chains in this list originate from one sample, sequenced in a study of CD8+CD57+ T cells in acquired aplastic anemia. Patients sequenced had flow cytometry evidence of CD8+CD57+ cell expansion. The template for TCR beta VDJ and CDR3 sequence profiling was genomic DNA. One entry per CDR3 protein, called by TCRdb with MiXCR from the reads. Found here are just over 200,000 distinct CDR3 sequences, 65% of them singletons; the top ten hold about three fifths. Sequenced: sorted CD4+, CD8+, or CD8+CD57+ T cells (not recorded which) from PBMCs. All receptors come from a human donor with aplastic anemia.

The chain links TRBV15 to TRBJ2-1; weak D call: TRBD1 (5 bases). Per the germline V gene, CDR1 is LNHNV and CDR2 is YYDKDF (reference sequence). The CDR3 extends over 16 amino acids. The V end lost 3 bases, the J end lost 6 bases, and 18 bases lay between the germline ends. The CDR3 sequence is CATSSMGPPRGNEQFF. The CDR3 region has the DNA TGTGCCACCAGCAGCATGGGTCCCCCTAGGGGCAATGAGCAGTTCTTC.

This clonotype occurred once. The gene calls are TRBV7-8 and TRBJ2-7; tentatively, D is TRBD1 (5 bases). Trimming removed 5 bases at V and 3 bases at J, with 17 bases between. Germline-derived CDR1 and CDR2 are SGHVS and FQNEAQ. The CDR3 extends over 15 amino acids. CDR3 bases: TGTGCCAGCAGCCAAGACCCGACAGCCTTCTACGAGCAGTACTTC. Translating gives CASSQDPTAFYEQYF.

The J gene is TRBJ2-3, the V gene TRBV7-9, with TRBD2 matching 7 bases. CDR1 and CDR2 (germline): SEHNR, FQNEAQ (reference sequence). CDR3 length: 14 amino acids. The trim removed 5 bases at V and 0 bases at J, leaving 2 bases unmatched. The CDR3 DNA reads TGTGCCAGCAGCGGGGGGGGAAGCACAGATACGCAGTATTTT. This encodes CASSGGGSTDTQYF.

On this clonotype: At one of its ends the junction is not consistent with the germline gene, which may arise from a read error. The chain has TRBV2 and TRBJ2-1; tentatively, D is TRBD2 (6 bases). This CDR3 spans 19 amino acids. Per germline, CDR1 SNHLY and CDR2 FYNNEI. CDR3 DNA: TGTGCCATCAGTGATTACAAGAAAACTAGCAGTATGTCCTACAATGAGCAGTTCTTC. It encodes CAISDYKKTSSMSYNEQFF.

The chain employs TRBV30 and TRBJ2-6; tentatively, D is TRBD1 (6 bases). CDR1 is GTSNPN, CDR2 SVGIG, per germline (reference sequence). This CDR3 region has 16 residues. Between the trimmed V and J ends, which lost 0 bases and 4 bases, there was a span of 13 bases. CDR3 amino acids: CAWSVRAGAGANVLTF. The CDR3 coding sequence is TGTGCCTGGAGTGTACGGGCAGGGGCCGGGGCCAACGTCCTGACTTTC.

The gene calls are TRBV19 and TRBJ1-1; 9 positions agree with TRBD1. The length of the CDR3 is 13 residues. Germline-derived CDR1 and CDR2 are LNHDA and SQIVND (reference sequence). With V trimmed by 11 bases and J by 6 bases, 10 bases remained unmatched. In DNA, the CDR3 is TGTGCCGCTGGGGGACAGGGCTGGGCTGAAGCTTTCTTT. Translated, it gives CAAGGQGWAEAFF.

This clonotype has a single count. The chain links TRBV7-9 to TRBJ2-2, with D perhaps TRBD2 (5 bases). Germline V gene sequence: CDR1 SEHNR, CDR2 FQNEAQ (reference sequence). This CDR3 has 11 residues. V lost 7 bases to trimming and J lost 6 bases, with 6 bases between them. CDR3 amino acids: CASTEAGELFF. The CDR3 DNA follows: TGTGCCAGCACGGAGGCCGGGGAGCTGTTTTTT.

The chain combines TRBV7-9 with TRBJ2-5; D gene ambiguous. The germline V gene has CDR1 SEHNR and CDR2 FQNEAQ (reference sequence). This CDR3 region has 11 residues. V shed 5 bases and J shed 4 bases, with 5 bases lying between them. The DNA for the CDR3 is TGTGCCAGCAGCAACACAGAGACCCAGTACTTC. As protein: CASSNTETQYF. The whole variable domain, remainder taken from reference TRBV7-9 and TRBJ2-5, is DTGVSQNPRHKITKRGQNVTFRCDPISEHNRLYWYRQTLGQGPEFLTYFQNEAQLEKSRLLSDRFSAERPKGSFSTLEIQRTEQGDSAMYLCASSNTETQYFGPGTRLLVL.

This chain links TRBV7-9 with TRBJ2-5; TRBD1 matches 9 bases. This CDR3 comprises 16 residues. After removal of 4 bases from V and 5 bases from J, the junction contained 11 bases not matched to a gene. The germline V gene encodes CDR1 SEHNR and CDR2 FQNEAQ (reference sequence). The DNA of the CDR3 is TGTGCCAGCAGCTCAAGACCGGGACAGGGCCGGGAGACCCAGTACTTC. Protein product: CASSSRPGQGRETQYF.

This chain connects TRBV29-1 to TRBJ2-7, with D possibly being TRBD1 (7 bases). The CDR3 extends over 12 amino acids. Germline CDR1 is SQVTM and CDR2 is ANQGSEA. With 7 bases removed from V and 0 bases from J, the gap between germline ends came to 10 bases. DNA for the CDR3: TGCAGCGCGGGGGACAGCTCCTACGAGCAGTACTTC. Protein product: CSAGDSSYEQYF.

The chain combines TRBV7-8 with TRBJ2-7; a weak D match, TRBD2 (6 bases). Trimming cost V 1 base and J 4 bases, with 14 bases left between them. Germline CDR1 reads SGHVS; CDR2 reads FQNEAQ. The CDR3 length is 15 residues. The CDR3 DNA reads TGTGCCAGCAGCTTAGAGTACGGGAGTTTGTACGAGCAGTACTTC. The encoded protein is CASSLEYGSLYEQYF. Supplemented by reference TRBV7-8 and TRBJ2-7, the full variable domain reads GAGVSQSPRYKVAKRGQDVALRCDPISGHVSLFWYQQALGQGPEFLTYFQNEAQLDKSGLPSDRFFAERPEGSVSTLKIQRTQQEDSAVYLCASSLEYGSLYEQYFGPGTRLTVT.

This clonotype was seen many times. The chain couples TRBV7-8 to TRBJ2-7; a weak D match, TRBD2 (5 bases). Trimming removed 1 base at V and 3 bases at J, with 13 bases between. Looked up from germline, CDR1 is SGHVS and CDR2 is FQNEAQ. The CDR3 covers 15 residues. The CDR3 coding sequence is TGTGCCAGCAGCTTAGATCACGGGGAAATCTACGAGCAGTACTTC. Translated, it gives CASSLDHGEIYEQYF.

The rearrangement joins TRBV28 to TRBJ2-7; D might be TRBD1 (6 bases). This CDR3 region has 14 residues. The V gene lost 6 bases and the J gene lost 2 bases, with 14 bases spanning the gap. Germline V gene data show CDR1 as MDHEN and CDR2 as SYDVKM. This CDR3 reads CASSPQGMAYEQYF. CDR3 nucleotides: TGTGCCAGCAGCCCACAGGGAATGGCCTACGAGCAGTACTTC.

This clonotype was counted a few times. This rearrangement joins TRBV29-1 to TRBJ2-3; no firm D call. Germline V gene lookup returns CDR1 SQVTM and CDR2 ANQGSEA. Trimming shortened V by 2 bases and J by 6 bases, and 6 bases separated the two germline ends. CDR3 length: 11 residues. CDR3 bases: TGCAGCGTTGAAACCCCGGATACGCAGTATTTT. Translation gives CSVETPDTQYF.

The rearrangement links TRBV19 to TRBJ1-2, with D unresolved. This CDR3 spans 11 amino acids. CDR1 is LNHDA and CDR2 is SQIVND in the germline V gene (reference sequence). V lost 6 bases, J lost 3 bases, and 5 bases lay in between. CDR3 amino acids: CASRWDYGYTF. As DNA, the CDR3 is TGTGCCAGTAGGTGGGACTATGGCTACACCTTC.

This sequence joins TRBV7-2 and TRBJ2-7; tentative D call: TRBD2 (6 bases). CDR1 is SGHTA and CDR2 is FQGNSA in the germline V gene. V was shortened by 1 base and J by 2 bases, with 15 bases between the two germline ends. The CDR3 is 16 residues long. The CDR3 loop is CASSLGLAGTAYEQYF. The CDR3, as DNA: TGTGCCAGCAGCTTAGGTTTGGCAGGGACTGCCTACGAGCAGTACTTC.

The rearrangement links TRBV19 to TRBJ1-3; D possibly corresponds to TRBD1 (6 bases). Deletions cut 4 bases from V and 7 bases from J, with 14 bases between. Per germline, CDR1 LNHDA and CDR2 SQIVND (reference sequence). CDR3 size: 14 residues. The CDR3 sequence: CASSTSAGDNTIYF. CDR3 coding DNA: TGTGCCAGTAGTACCTCAGCAGGGGACAACACCATATATTTT.

This clonotype was detected a few times. The rearrangement uses TRBV19 and TRBJ1-5, with no clear D. In germline, CDR1 is LNHDA, CDR2 SQIVND (reference sequence). The V end lost 5 bases, the J end lost 0 bases, and 5 bases lay between the germline ends. The CDR3 spans 13 residues. The CDR3 DNA is TGTGCCAGTAGTCTTGGTAGCAATCAGCCCCAGCATTTT. It translates to CASSLGSNQPQHF. Together with reference TRBV19 and TRBJ1-5, the CDR3 gives the full variable domain: DGGITQSPKYLFRKEGQNVTLSCEQNLNHDAMYWYRQDPGQGLRLIYYSQIVNDFQKGDIAEGYSVSREKKESFPLTVTSAQKNPTAFYLCASSLGSNQPQHFGDGTRLSIL.

The chain links TRBV2 to TRBJ1-2; D call uncertain. V lost 8 bases to trimming and J lost 0 bases, with 10 bases between them. Germline-derived CDR1 and CDR2 are SNHLY and FYNNEI. This CDR3 is 13 amino acids long. The DNA of the CDR3 is TGTGCCAGCCCGGGAGCTTCTAACTATGGCTACACCTTC. It encodes CASPGASNYGYTF.

The V and J genes are TRBV7-8 and TRBJ2-7, with 7 bases matching TRBD2. Germline CDR1 and CDR2: SGHVS and FQNEAQ. V lost 1 base, J lost 1 base, and 7 bases stayed unmatched. This CDR3 spans 16 amino acids. The CDR3 sequence is CASSLGGGVESYEQYF. The CDR3 DNA follows: TGTGCCAGCAGCTTAGGTGGGGGGGTAGAGTCCTACGAGCAGTACTTC.

This chain links TRBV15 with TRBJ2-7; 9 bases are shared with TRBD1. The CDR3 loop spans 17 amino acids. Germline loops: CDR1 LNHNV, CDR2 YYDKDF (reference sequence). After removal of 3 bases from V and 7 bases from J, the junction contained 16 bases not matched to a gene. CDR3 in amino acids: CATSSLHPGQGSGEQYF. The DNA of the CDR3 is TGTGCCACCAGCAGCTTGCACCCGGGACAGGGTTCGGGAGAGCAGTACTTC.